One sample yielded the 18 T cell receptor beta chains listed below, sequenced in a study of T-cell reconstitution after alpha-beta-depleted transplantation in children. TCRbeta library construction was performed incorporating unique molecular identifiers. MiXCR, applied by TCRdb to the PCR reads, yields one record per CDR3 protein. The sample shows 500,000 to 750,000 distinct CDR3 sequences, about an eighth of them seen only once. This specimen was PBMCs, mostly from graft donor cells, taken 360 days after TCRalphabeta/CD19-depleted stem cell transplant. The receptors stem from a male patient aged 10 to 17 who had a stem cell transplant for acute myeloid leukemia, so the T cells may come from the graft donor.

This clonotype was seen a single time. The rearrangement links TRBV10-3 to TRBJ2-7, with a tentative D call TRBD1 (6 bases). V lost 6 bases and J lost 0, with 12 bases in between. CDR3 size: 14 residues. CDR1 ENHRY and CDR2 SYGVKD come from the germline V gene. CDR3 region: CAIRFDRISYEQYF. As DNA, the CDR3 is TGTGCCATCAGATTCGACAGGATCTCCTACGAGCAGTACTTC.

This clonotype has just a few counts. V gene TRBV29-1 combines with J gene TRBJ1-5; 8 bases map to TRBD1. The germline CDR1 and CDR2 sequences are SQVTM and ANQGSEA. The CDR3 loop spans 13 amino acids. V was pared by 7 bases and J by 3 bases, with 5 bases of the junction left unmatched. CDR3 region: CSGGTGVNQPQHF. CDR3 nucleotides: TGCAGCGGAGGGACAGGCGTCAATCAGCCCCAGCATTTT. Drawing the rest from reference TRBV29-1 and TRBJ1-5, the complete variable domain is SAVISQKPSRDICQRGTSLTIQCQVDSQVTMMFWYRQQPGQSLTLIATANQGSEATYESGFVIDKFPISRPNLTFSTLTVSNMSPEDSSIYLCSGGTGVNQPQHFGDGTRLSIL.

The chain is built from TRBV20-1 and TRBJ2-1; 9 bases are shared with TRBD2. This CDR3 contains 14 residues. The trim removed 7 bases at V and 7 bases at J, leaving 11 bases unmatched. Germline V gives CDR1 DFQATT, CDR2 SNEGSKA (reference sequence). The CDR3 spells CSGLAAPSGNEQFF. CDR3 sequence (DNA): TGCAGTGGACTAGCGGCCCCGAGCGGGAATGAGCAGTTCTTC.

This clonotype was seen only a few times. The chain's CDR3 is CASSDQGGTEAFF. CDR3 coding DNA: TGTGCCAGCTCCGACCAGGGGGGCACTGAAGCTTTCTTT. The J gene is TRBJ1-1, the V gene TRBV18, with 7 bases aligning to TRBD1. Losses at the gene ends were 6 bases for V and 4 bases for J; bases not matched to a gene: 5. There are 13 residues in the CDR3. Germline assignment: CDR1 KGHSH and CDR2 LQKENI.

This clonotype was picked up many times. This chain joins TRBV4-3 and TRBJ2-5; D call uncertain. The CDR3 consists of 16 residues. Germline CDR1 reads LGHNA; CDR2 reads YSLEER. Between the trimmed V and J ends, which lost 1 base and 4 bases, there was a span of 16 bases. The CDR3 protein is CASSQGEIPAGETQYF. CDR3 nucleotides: TGCGCCAGCAGCCAAGGGGAAATCCCGGCCGGAGAGACCCAGTACTTC.

CDR3 sequence: CASSLVGGRKQFF. The CDR3 region has the DNA TGTGCCAGCAGTTTAGTCGGGGGACGGAAGCAGTTCTTC. The rearrangement uses TRBV27 and TRBJ2-1; tentatively, D is TRBD2 (6 bases). The CDR3 loop spans 13 amino acids. CDR1 and CDR2 from the germline V gene are MNHEY and SMNVEV (reference sequence). With 2 bases removed from V and 11 bases from J, the gap between germline ends came to 13 bases.

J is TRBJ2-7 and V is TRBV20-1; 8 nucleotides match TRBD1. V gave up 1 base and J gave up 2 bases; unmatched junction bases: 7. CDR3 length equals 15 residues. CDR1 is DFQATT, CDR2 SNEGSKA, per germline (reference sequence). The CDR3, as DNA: TGCAGTGCTAGAGTCTTTGGGGACAGGACCTACGAGCAGTACTTC. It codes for CSARVFGDRTYEQYF.

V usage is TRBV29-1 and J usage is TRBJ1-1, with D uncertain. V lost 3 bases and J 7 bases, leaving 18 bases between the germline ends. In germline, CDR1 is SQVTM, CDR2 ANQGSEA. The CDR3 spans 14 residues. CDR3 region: CSVDLQTGTSEAFF. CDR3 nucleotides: TGCAGCGTTGATTTACAGACGGGCACGAGTGAAGCTTTCTTT.

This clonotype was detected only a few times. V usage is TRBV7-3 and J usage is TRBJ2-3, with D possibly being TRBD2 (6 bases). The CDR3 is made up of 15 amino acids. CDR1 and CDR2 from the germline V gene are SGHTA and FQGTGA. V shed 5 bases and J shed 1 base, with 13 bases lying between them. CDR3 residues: CASSPGVKGTDTQYF. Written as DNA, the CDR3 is TGTGCCAGCAGCCCGGGGGTCAAGGGCACAGATACGCAGTATTTT.

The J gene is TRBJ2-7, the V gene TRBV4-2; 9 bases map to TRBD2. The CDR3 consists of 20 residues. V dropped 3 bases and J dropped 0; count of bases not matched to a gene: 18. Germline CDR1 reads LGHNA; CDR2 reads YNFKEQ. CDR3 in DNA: TGTGCCAGCAGCCACCGCATCTCTTGGGGTACTAGCGGGTACTCCTACGAGCAGTACTTC. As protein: CASSHRISWGTSGYSYEQYF.

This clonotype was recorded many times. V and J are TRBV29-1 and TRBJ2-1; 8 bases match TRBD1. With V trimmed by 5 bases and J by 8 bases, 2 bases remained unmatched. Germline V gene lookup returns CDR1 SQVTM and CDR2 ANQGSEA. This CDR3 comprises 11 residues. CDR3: CSVRRGHEQFF. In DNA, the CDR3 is TGCAGCGTTCGCAGGGGGCATGAGCAGTTCTTC.

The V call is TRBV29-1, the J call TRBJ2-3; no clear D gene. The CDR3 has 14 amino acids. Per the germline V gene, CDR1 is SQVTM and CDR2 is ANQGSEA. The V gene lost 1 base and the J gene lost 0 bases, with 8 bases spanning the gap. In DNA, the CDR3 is TGCAGCGTTGAAGGTCAGCTCAGCACAGATACGCAGTATTTT. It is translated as CSVEGQLSTDTQYF.

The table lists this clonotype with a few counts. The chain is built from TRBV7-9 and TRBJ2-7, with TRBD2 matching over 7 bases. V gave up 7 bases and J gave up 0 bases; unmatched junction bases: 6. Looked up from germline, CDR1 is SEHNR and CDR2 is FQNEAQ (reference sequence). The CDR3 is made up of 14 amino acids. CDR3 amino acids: CASTFGGSSYEQYF. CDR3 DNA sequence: TGTGCCAGCACGTTTGGCGGGAGCTCCTACGAGCAGTACTTC.

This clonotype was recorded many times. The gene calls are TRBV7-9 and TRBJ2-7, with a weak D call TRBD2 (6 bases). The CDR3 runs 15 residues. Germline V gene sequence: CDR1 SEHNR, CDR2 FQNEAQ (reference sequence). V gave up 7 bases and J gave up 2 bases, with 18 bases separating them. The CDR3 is CASTSVGGATYEQYF. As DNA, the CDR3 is TGTGCCAGCACCTCGGTGGGGGGAGCAACCTACGAGCAGTACTTC.

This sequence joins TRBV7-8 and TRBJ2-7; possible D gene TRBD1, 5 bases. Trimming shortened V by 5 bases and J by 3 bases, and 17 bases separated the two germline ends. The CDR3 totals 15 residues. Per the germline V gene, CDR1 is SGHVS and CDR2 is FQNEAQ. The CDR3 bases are TGTGCCAGCAGCCCTGCCTTAGACAGCCTCTACGAGCAGTACTTC. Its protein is CASSPALDSLYEQYF.

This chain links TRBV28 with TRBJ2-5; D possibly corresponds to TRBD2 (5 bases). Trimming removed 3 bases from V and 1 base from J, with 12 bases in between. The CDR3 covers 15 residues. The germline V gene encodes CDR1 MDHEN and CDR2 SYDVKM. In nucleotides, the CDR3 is TGTGCCAGCAGTTTCGGAGGCCATCTCCAAGAGACCCAGTACTTC. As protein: CASSFGGHLQETQYF.

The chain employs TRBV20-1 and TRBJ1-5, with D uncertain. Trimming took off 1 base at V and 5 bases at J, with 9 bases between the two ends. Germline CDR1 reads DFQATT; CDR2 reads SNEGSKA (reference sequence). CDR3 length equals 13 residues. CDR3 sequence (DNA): TGCAGTGCTAGAGTAGGGTCCCATCAGCCCCAGCATTTT. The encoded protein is CSARVGSHQPQHF.

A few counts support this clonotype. DNA of the CDR3: TGTGCCAGCAGTTTTTCAGGGGGCGGTCTTCTCACAGATACGCAGTATTTT. It yields the protein CASSFSGGGLLTDTQYF. The rearrangement joins TRBV28 to TRBJ2-3; 8 bases match TRBD1. V shed 3 bases, J shed 2 bases, and the junction held 10 bases outside the gene matches. Germline V gene sequence: CDR1 MDHEN, CDR2 SYDVKM. The CDR3 sequence is 17 residues long. Filled out from reference TRBV28 and TRBJ2-3, the complete variable domain reads DVKVTQSSRYLVKRTGEKVFLECVQDMDHENMFWYRQDPGLGLRLIYFSYDVKMKEKGDIPEGYSVSREKKERFSLILESASTNQTSMYLCASSFSGGGLLTDTQYFGPGTRLTVL.